The 6 T cell receptor beta chains given below trace back to one sample, sequenced in a study of cytotoxic CD8 clonotypes in ibrutinib-treated CLL. The repertoire was sequenced with immunoSEQ multiplex PCR; TCRdb's copy has only in-frame clones and lacks some. The sample holds about 200,000 clones, about four fifths seen once. The starting material was PBMCs, obtained after 12 months of ibrutinib treatment. Source of these receptors: a human donor with chronic lymphocytic leukemia.

J is TRBJ1-3 and V is TRBV28; 9 nucleotides align to TRBD1. Germline CDR1 is MDHEN and CDR2 is SYDVKM. V was clipped by 4 bases and J by 4 bases; unmatched bases: 5. This CDR3 spans 15 amino acids. CDR3 residues: CASSSPGTGGNTIYF. CDR3 DNA: TGTGCCAGCAGTTCCCCCGGGACAGGGGGAAACACCATATATTTT.

By its share, this clone is medium-sized. The V gene is TRBV25-1, the J gene TRBJ2-1; a possible D gene is TRBD1 (5 bases). Germline CDR1 MGHDK, CDR2 SYGVNS. Trimming removed 1 base from V and 2 bases from J, with 18 bases in between. The CDR3 spans 18 residues. The CDR3 sequence: CASSESTKGAPTYNEQFF. As DNA, the CDR3 is TGTGCCAGCAGTGAATCTACAAAAGGGGCCCCGACCTACAATGAGCAGTTCTTC.

The chain recombines TRBV19 with TRBJ2-7; D ambiguous. CDR3 length equals 9 residues. Looked up from germline, CDR1 is LNHDA and CDR2 is SQIVND (reference sequence). The V end was cut by 10 bases, the J end by 3 bases, with 4 bases between. Here the CDR3 DNA reads TGTGCCACCGACTACGAGCAGTACTTC. Its translation: CATDYEQYF.

The chain is built from TRBV27 and TRBJ1-1; D gene ambiguous. This CDR3 is 14 amino acids long. Between the trimmed V and J ends, which lost 1 base and 5 bases, there was a span of 11 bases. CDR1 and CDR2 from the germline V gene are MNHEY and SMNVEV (reference sequence). CDR3 protein: CASSLYWGGTEAFF. The DNA of the CDR3 is TGTGCCAGCAGTTTATATTGGGGTGGGACTGAAGCTTTCTTT.

This chain uses TRBV19 with TRBJ1-5; the D is unclear. Germline V gene sequence: CDR1 LNHDA, CDR2 SQIVND (reference sequence). Trimming cost V 4 bases and J 4 bases, with 14 bases left between them. This CDR3 is built from 15 residues. The CDR3 DNA reads TGTGCCAGTAGTACCCGGGCCTCGGGGAATCAGCCCCAGCATTTT. Its translation is CASSTRASGNQPQHF. The full variable domain, in which reference TRBV19 and TRBJ1-5 provide the parts outside the CDR3, is DGGITQSPKYLFRKEGQNVTLSCEQNLNHDAMYWYRQDPGQGLRLIYYSQIVNDFQKGDIAEGYSVSREKKESFPLTVTSAQKNPTAFYLCASSTRASGNQPQHFGDGTRLSIL.

The chain has TRBV19 and TRBJ1-2, with D perhaps matching TRBD1 (5 bases). Germline assignment: CDR1 LNHDA and CDR2 SQIVND (reference sequence). This CDR3 is 13 amino acids long. Between the trimmed V and J ends, which lost 1 base and 8 bases, there was a span of 11 bases. The CDR3 reads CASSIGGARGYTF. In DNA, the CDR3 is TGTGCCAGTAGTATAGGAGGGGCCCGGGGCTACACCTTC. Variable domain in full (rest from reference TRBV19 and TRBJ1-2): DGGITQSPKYLFRKEGQNVTLSCEQNLNHDAMYWYRQDPGQGLRLIYYSQIVNDFQKGDIAEGYSVSREKKESFPLTVTSAQKNPTAFYLCASSIGGARGYTFGSGTRLTVV.